This T cell receptor (beta chain) was identified during a study of vaccination effects on CD4 cells after COVID-19 (dated by TCRdb to 2021 to 2024). About the study as a whole: To identify antigen-specific CD4+ T cell clonotypes by their expansion, the ViraFEST assay first stimulated PBMC with viral peptide pools and then applied TCR sequencing. Cultures from other donors in the study were sequenced using the Oncomine TCR Beta short-read assay on an Illumina iSeq 100. A few million PBMC per well were cultured with 8.5 to 10 ug/ml peptides in IMDM containing approximately 4.7% human AB serum, roughly 9.5 IU/ml IL-2 and gentamicin. Post-vaccine samples across the study were collected a median of 72 days after the second dose, with a range of 14 to 241. The full study included some 10 COVID-19 convalescent patients and a handful of SARS-CoV-2-naive healthy vaccine recipients. In both COVID-19 convalescent patients and infection-naive vaccine recipients, the study compared SARS-CoV-2 spike-specific CD4+ TCR repertoires from before mRNA vaccination with those from after it.

After less than 13 days of culture, CD4+ T cells were isolated with the EasySep CD4+ T cell isolation kit. Two doses of either the BNT162b2 or the mRNA-1273 mRNA SARS-CoV-2 vaccine were administered to participants. None of the healthy vaccine recipients had a prior SARS-CoV-2 infection, which was confirmed by nucleocapsid antibody tests that came back negative both before and after vaccination. On days 3 and 7, half of the culture medium was replaced with fresh IL-2-containing medium. Unless noted otherwise, every peptide stimulation condition was grown in triplicate wells. PBMC were separated from whole blood using Ficoll-Paque Plus gradient centrifugation and were then either cryopreserved at -140C or used fresh. The QIAamp micro DNA kit was used to extract genomic DNA from the cultured CD4+ T cells. Results the study describes overall, beyond this receptor: Only a small number of convalescent patients were included, and no early post-infection timepoints were available, which limited the study. Both infection-induced and vaccine-induced clones contracted markedly at late post-vaccination timepoints, which is consistent with waning T cell responses. Among healthy vaccine recipients, nearly all vaccine-induced clones were SARS-CoV-2 mono-reactive, and just 1 of 255 was cross-reactive with common cold coronaviruses.

For this clone: There is no known antigen for this receptor. Per-base quality was not reported, and no clone a single base away is much larger than it.

Trimming removed 4 bases from V and 4 bases from J, leaving 8 bases between the germline ends. Inclusive of the bounding cysteine and phenylalanine, the CDR3 is 13 residues long. The sequence is cut down to CDR3 DNA, 39 bases in frame from base 1. CDR1 and CDR2, looked up from the germline V gene (reference sequence), are LGHDT and YNNKEL. The library came from the immunoSEQ multiplex PCR assay. DNA from the CD4+ T cells that had been cultured and isolated underwent TCR beta CDR3 sequencing. In the paper's pipeline: Non-productive TCR sequences were removed and reads were trimmed to the CDR3 region, keeping CDR3s of at least 7 amino acids. The MANAFEST web app was used to identify antigen-specific clonotypes by comparing expansion in peptide wells with expansion in reference cultures. To be called positive, a clone needed expansion at FDR<0.05 compared with the reference and with all other wells, an odds ratio greater than 5, and a frequency greater than 0.1% in two replicate wells. A clonotype was defined as cross-reactive if the clonotype was significantly expanded both in SARS-CoV-2 spike wells and in at least one common cold coronavirus spike condition. CDR3 similarity was assessed by Levenshtein distance using the stringdist R package, and unrooted trees were constructed with ape in R 3.6.1. This is the immuneACCESS table as TCRdb keeps it, with only in-frame sequences that have V and J called. A part of the clones is gone; compared with another copy, unresolved V genes explain less than half, and the rest is unexplained. That table supplies the V and J calls and clone size; D and trimming were determined from the DNA. This sample comprises some 60,000 clones, about four fifths of them detected only once. The ten biggest clones cover 3.5% to 5.5% of the sample.

Material: CD4+ T cells from PBMCs cultured without peptide, obtained after COVID-19 vaccination. The sequence is built from TRBV3-1 (or the pseudogene TRBV3-2) and TRBJ2-1; the D gene is perhaps TRBD1, from 5 matching bases. This clonotype originated in a human donor who received a COVID-19 vaccine. CDR3 loop: CASSLGAYNEQFF. The DNA sequence follows: TGTGCCAGCAGCCTTGGGGCATACAATGAGCAGTTCTTC.